These 25 T cell receptor beta chains share one sample of origin, sequenced in a study of cytomegalovirus exposure and HLA in healthy donors. The PCR ran on 60 Vbeta and 13 Jbeta primers. Data came from immunoSEQ multiplex PCR; TCRdb stores just in-frame clones and leaves some out. Of about 120,000 clones detected, about 60% appear once; the ten largest clones hold approximately 11%. Specimen: PBMCs. These receptors all stem from a man aged 40-49 years in good health and CMV-seropositive.

The genes are TRBV7-2 and TRBJ2-5; D is possibly TRBD2 (5 bases). The CDR3 is 14 residues long. Trimming pared 1 base from V and 5 bases from J, leaving 11 bases between. The V gene's germline CDR1 is SGHTA and CDR2 FQGNSA. CDR3 DNA sequence: TGTGCCAGCAGCTTAGGTGGACTCACGGAGACCCAGTACTTC. Its protein product is CASSLGGLTETQYF.

This clone has just a few counts. The V and J genes are TRBV28 and TRBJ1-2; 10 bases are shared with TRBD1. In germline, CDR1 is MDHEN, CDR2 SYDVKM. V shed 5 bases and J 8 bases; nucleotides not matched to a gene: 11. The CDR3 has 15 amino acids. CDR3 protein: CASSTSGTGDYGYTF. The CDR3 region has the DNA TGTGCCAGCAGTACCTCTGGGACAGGGGATTACGGCTACACCTTC.

The V gene is TRBV28, the J gene TRBJ2-1; D is ambiguous. This CDR3 contains 13 residues. With 5 bases removed from V and 4 bases from J, the gap between germline ends came to 9 bases. CDR1 MDHEN and CDR2 SYDVKM come from the germline V gene. CDR3 DNA sequence: TGTGCCAGCAGTCCCCTAAGTTACAATGAGCAGTTCTTC. It translates to CASSPLSYNEQFF.

This sequence joins TRBV9 and TRBJ1-2, with TRBD1 identical over 9 bases. Trimming cost V 3 bases and J 4 bases; bases outside gene matches: 10. The CDR3 is made up of 16 amino acids. Germline V gives CDR1 SGDLS, CDR2 YYNGEE. The CDR3 sequence is CASSAAGTGLVYGYTF. The CDR3 coding sequence is TGTGCCAGCAGCGCGGCCGGGACAGGGCTGGTCTATGGCTACACCTTC.

The chain joins TRBV5-1 to TRBJ2-5; D gene ambiguous. Trimming left V 3 bases short and J 5 bases short, with 14 bases between. This CDR3 region has 14 residues. CDR1 and CDR2 from the germline V gene are SGHRS and YFSETQ. CDR3 DNA: TGCGCCAGCAGCTCTTATACCAGAGGCGAGACCCAGTACTTC. This sequence encodes CASSSYTRGETQYF.

The count of this clone is one. J is TRBJ1-4 and V is TRBV30; weak D call: TRBD1 (5 bases). Trimming removed 3 bases from V and 8 bases from J, with 16 bases in between. Looked up from germline, CDR1 is GTSNPN and CDR2 is SVGIG (reference sequence). The CDR3 spans 14 residues. The CDR3 DNA reads TGTGCCTGGAGGGCACCAGGGTGGGCAGAAAAACTGTTTTTT. It encodes CAWRAPGWAEKLFF.

This chain joins TRBV5-6 and TRBJ1-1; 8 positions agree with TRBD1. V shed 5 bases, J shed 5 bases, and the junction held 5 bases outside the gene matches. Looked up from germline, CDR1 is SGHDT and CDR2 is YYEEEE. CDR3 length: 13 residues. This chain's CDR3 is CASRMTGATEAFF. The DNA for the CDR3 is TGTGCCAGCAGGATGACAGGGGCGACTGAAGCTTTCTTT. Based on the CDR3 plus reference TRBV5-6 and TRBJ1-1, the full variable domain is DAGVTQSPTHLIKTRGQQVTLRCSPKSGHDTVSWYQQALGQGPQFIFQYYEEEERQRGNFPDRFSGHQFPNYSSELNVNALLLGDSALYLCASRMTGATEAFFGQGTRLTVV.

This chain links TRBV6-5 with TRBJ2-5; D possibly corresponds to TRBD2 (5 bases). Trimming shortened V by 7 bases and J by 2 bases, and 14 bases separated the two germline ends. CDR1 and CDR2 from the germline V gene are MNHEY and SVGAGI. The CDR3 runs to 14 residues. DNA of the CDR3: TGTGCCAGCAAGAGGGTAAGGAGTCAAGAGACCCAGTACTTC. This codes for CASKRVRSQETQYF.

V is TRBV9 and J is TRBJ2-5, with 7 bases that match TRBD1. The junction had 2 bases not matched to a gene; V was cut back by 3 bases and J by 0 bases. The CDR3 is 14 residues long. Germline V CDR1 and CDR2: SGDLS, YYNGEE. CDR3 residues: CASSATGYQETQYF. CDR3 coding DNA: TGTGCCAGCAGCGCGACAGGGTACCAAGAGACCCAGTACTTC.

CDR3 amino acids: CATSRDPILNDRTNQPQHF. The CDR3 nucleotides read TGTGCCACCAGCAGAGATCCCATCTTGAATGACAGGACAAATCAGCCCCAGCATTTT. This chain uses TRBV15 with TRBJ1-5, with D perhaps matching TRBD1 (6 bases). The CDR3 is 19 residues long. Germline CDR1 LNHNV, CDR2 YYDKDF (reference sequence). The V and J ends lost 0 bases and 4 bases respectively, with 22 bases between them.

The CDR3 loop is CASSTGTSGSLDEQFF. In nucleotides, the CDR3 is TGTGCCAGCAGCACCGGGACTAGCGGGAGTCTCGATGAGCAGTTCTTC. The chain links TRBV7-3 to TRBJ2-1; 14 nucleotides align to TRBD2. Germline CDR1 is SGHTA and CDR2 is FQGTGA. This CDR3 comprises 16 residues. V trimming: 5 bases; J trimming: 8 bases; junction bases outside the gene matches: 8.

The chain couples TRBV5-6 to TRBJ1-2, with a weak D call TRBD1 (6 bases). V was shortened by 0 bases and J by 5 bases, with 17 bases between the two germline ends. CDR1 and CDR2 (germline): SGHDT, YYEEEE. The CDR3 totals 16 residues. The CDR3 here is CASSLGTLGQRYGYTF. CDR3 nucleotides: TGTGCCAGCAGCTTGGGGACCCTCGGACAGCGGTATGGCTACACCTTC. Combining the CDR3 with reference TRBV5-6 and TRBJ1-2 gives the whole variable domain DAGVTQSPTHLIKTRGQQVTLRCSPKSGHDTVSWYQQALGQGPQFIFQYYEEEERQRGNFPDRFSGHQFPNYSSELNVNALLLGDSALYLCASSLGTLGQRYGYTFGSGTRLTVV.

The chain has TRBV25-1 and TRBJ2-1; TRBD2 aligns across 14 bases. V shed 4 bases and J 10 bases; nucleotides not matched to a gene: 9. Germline loops: CDR1 MGHDK, CDR2 SYGVNS. This CDR3 contains 16 residues. The CDR3 reads CASSAGGLAGVWEQFF. The CDR3 coding sequence is TGTGCCAGCAGTGCTGGGGGACTAGCGGGAGTATGGGAGCAGTTCTTC.

This clone appeared once. V is TRBV4-2 and J is TRBJ2-1; 12 bases line up with TRBD2. V shed 0 bases, J shed 5 bases, and the junction held 8 bases outside the gene matches. Germline loops: CDR1 LGHNA, CDR2 YNFKEQ. CDR3 length equals 18 residues. CDR3 amino acids: CASSQEIITSGRNNEQFF. CDR3 DNA: TGTGCCAGCAGCCAAGAGATAATAACTAGCGGGAGGAACAATGAGCAGTTCTTC.

The chain uses TRBV9 and TRBJ1-4, with D unclear. Germline assignment: CDR1 SGDLS and CDR2 YYNGEE. Trimming left V 3 bases short and J 7 bases short, with 13 bases between. CDR3 length: 14 amino acids. The CDR3 here is CASSADYLPEKLFF. The CDR3 DNA is TGTGCCAGCAGCGCAGACTATCTGCCTGAAAAACTGTTTTTT. Full variable domain (rest looked up from reference TRBV9 and TRBJ1-4): DSGVTQTPKHLITATGQRVTLRCSPRSGDLSVYWYQQSLDQGLQFLIQYYNGEERAKGNILERFSAQQFPDLHSELNLSSLELGDSALYFCASSADYLPEKLFFGSGTQLSVL.

V gene TRBV5-4 combines with J gene TRBJ1-4, with D tentatively TRBD1 (6 bases). The CDR3 consists of 16 residues. Trimming cost V 3 bases and J 0 bases, with 12 bases left between them. Germline lookup yields CDR1 SGHNT and CDR2 YYREEE (reference sequence). CDR3 amino acids: CASSSQGQATNEKLFF. For the CDR3, the DNA is TGTGCCAGCAGCTCTCAGGGACAAGCAACTAATGAAAAACTGTTTTTT.

In this sample, this clone turned up a few times. V and J are TRBV9 and TRBJ2-5; 9 nucleotides align to TRBD1. Germline V gene data show CDR1 as SGDLS and CDR2 as YYNGEE. V was clipped by 3 bases and J by 4 bases; unmatched bases: 22. The CDR3 sequence is 20 residues long. The CDR3 coding sequence is TGTGCCAGCAGCGCGATAGAGGAGGGGACAGGGAGGGTTTTCGGAGAGACCCAGTACTTC. It yields the protein CASSAIEEGTGRVFGETQYF.

The CDR3 coding sequence is TGTGCCAGCAGCTTAGAGCACAGGGGAGCTCGGTCCTACGAGCAGTACTTC. Translation: CASSLEHRGARSYEQYF. The chain carries TRBV7-6 and TRBJ2-7; 7 bases match TRBD1. The germline CDR1 and CDR2 sequences are SGHVS and FNYEAQ. The CDR3 is made up of 17 amino acids. V lost 1 base and J lost 1; bases outside the gene matches: 10.

This clone was found once. The chain uses TRBV10-1 and TRBJ2-5, with D perhaps TRBD2 (5 bases). The ends were cut back, 3 bases at V and 5 bases at J, with 13 bases in the middle. This CDR3 has 14 residues. The germline CDR1 and CDR2 sequences are WNHNN and SYGVQD (reference sequence). In DNA form, the CDR3 reads TGCGCCAGCAGTGAAAAGCGGATTGGGGAGACCCAGTACTTC. Protein product: CASSEKRIGETQYF.

The chain links TRBV12-5 to TRBJ1-6, with 7 positions matching TRBD1. With V trimmed by 6 bases and J by 0 bases, 8 bases remained unmatched. The CDR3 is 17 amino acids. Germline CDR1 reads LGHNT; CDR2 reads FRNRAP. CDR3 DNA sequence: TGTGCTAGTGGCGGGACAGCGGAGAGCTCCTATAATTCACCCCTCCACTTT. Its protein product is CASGGTAESSYNSPLHF.

This clone was seen only once. The gene calls are TRBV6-4 and TRBJ2-1; TRBD2 agrees at 12 bases. In germline, CDR1 is MRHNA, CDR2 SNTAGT. This CDR3 region has 18 residues. J was trimmed by 0 bases and V by 4 bases; bases with no gene match: 7. The CDR3 region has the DNA TGTGCCAGCAGTGGCGGGACTAGCGGGCCTCGCTCCTACAATGAGCAGTTCTTC. This codes for CASSGGTSGPRSYNEQFF.

The sample holds one count of this clone. CDR3 sequence reads: CASSYSLQGDQPQHF. CDR3 bases: TGTGCCAGCAGTTACTCGCTACAGGGAGATCAGCCCCAGCATTTT. The rearrangement uses TRBV6-5 and TRBJ1-5, with D perhaps TRBD1 (6 bases). The CDR3 loop spans 15 amino acids. The ends were cut back, 0 bases at V and 5 bases at J, with 11 bases in the middle. CDR1 and CDR2 (germline): MNHEY, SVGAGI.

V gene TRBV18 combines with J gene TRBJ2-2; TRBD1 aligns across 9 bases. CDR3 length equals 18 residues. V dropped 0 bases and J dropped 5; count of bases not matched to a gene: 10. The V gene's germline CDR1 is KGHSH and CDR2 LQKENI. The CDR3 coding sequence is TGTGCCAGCTCACCACCGGGAACAGGGGGCCTCGGGACCGGGGAGCTGTTTTTT. Its protein is CASSPPGTGGLGTGELFF.

CDR3 amino acids: CASSLRKGQGNSPLHF. DNA for the CDR3: TGTGCCAGCAGCCTCCGAAAGGGACAGGGAAATTCACCCCTCCACTTT. J is TRBJ1-6 and V is TRBV7-9; 9 bases are shared with TRBD1. Germline V gene sequence: CDR1 SEHNR, CDR2 FQNEAQ (reference sequence). V shed 5 bases and J 7 bases; nucleotides not matched to a gene: 9. This CDR3 has 16 residues.

The chain combines TRBV18 with TRBJ2-2; 7 nucleotides agree with TRBD1. The CDR3 runs 14 residues. Germline-derived CDR1 and CDR2 are KGHSH and LQKENI. Unmatched junction bases numbered 1, after V lost 4 bases and J lost 2 bases. Here the CDR3 reads CASSRDSNTGELFF. Here the CDR3 DNA reads TGTGCCAGCTCACGGGACAGCAACACCGGGGAGCTGTTTTTT.